Shown below are 28 T cell receptor beta chains from a single sample sequenced in a study of T-cell reconstitution after alpha-beta-depleted transplantation in children. Unique molecular identifiers were used to barcode this TCRbeta library. TCRdb used MiXCR to reprocess the PCR reads, holding one entry per CDR3 protein. The sample gives about 190,000 distinct CDR3 sequences, around 10% of which show up once; over 10% is in the top ten. Source: PBMCs, taken before TCRalphabeta/CD19-depleted stem cell transplant. Receptor source: a boy under 10 years old with acute myeloid leukemia, due to receive a stem cell transplant.

This clonotype was counted ten times or more. The V gene is TRBV7-2, the J gene TRBJ2-7; no clear D. Trimming pared 0 bases from V and 2 bases from J, leaving 17 bases between. Per germline, CDR1 SGHTA and CDR2 FQGNSA. CDR3 length: 17 residues. DNA of the CDR3: TGTGCCAGCAGCTTAGCCAGTCGGCGGACCAGCGCCTACGAGCAGTACTTC. This sequence encodes CASSLASRRTSAYEQYF.

In its sample, this clonotype was seen many times. The rearrangement links TRBV20-1 to TRBJ1-6; the D is unclear. Trimming left V 0 bases short and J 10 bases short, with 16 bases between. Germline V gene lookup returns CDR1 DFQATT and CDR2 SNEGSKA (reference sequence). The CDR3 extends over 15 amino acids. The CDR3 is CSARDLSSGRSPLHF. CDR3 DNA sequence: TGCAGTGCTAGAGACTTGAGTTCGGGGAGATCACCCCTCCACTTT.

This clonotype appeared many times. The rearrangement links TRBV20-1 to TRBJ2-2; D possibly corresponds to TRBD1 (6 bases). Germline-derived CDR1 and CDR2 are DFQATT and SNEGSKA (reference sequence). The V end was cut by 0 bases, the J end by 5 bases, with 13 bases between. This CDR3 contains 15 residues. Here the CDR3 reads CSARESIRGTGELFF. The CDR3 bases are TGCAGTGCTAGAGAATCGATAAGGGGGACCGGGGAGCTGTTTTTT.

This clonotype was seen many times. This chain connects TRBV20-1 to TRBJ2-1; D unresolved. The V and J ends lost 6 bases and 4 bases respectively, with 16 bases between them. CDR1 is DFQATT and CDR2 is SNEGSKA in the germline V gene (reference sequence). The length of the CDR3 is 14 residues. The CDR3 protein is CSAPVGRIYNEQFF. The CDR3 DNA reads TGCAGTGCCCCCGTTGGGCGGATTTACAATGAGCAGTTCTTC.

The sample holds many counts of this clonotype. One junction end does not reproduce the germline sequence, and a read error may be involved. Written as DNA, the CDR3 is TGCGGCAGCAGCCACAGGCCAAACACCGGGGAGCTGTTTTTT. It is translated as CGSSHRPNTGELFF. The J gene is TRBJ2-2, the V gene TRBV4-1; weak D call: TRBD1 (5 bases). Germline V gene sequence: CDR1 MGHRA, CDR2 YSYEKL. The CDR3 extends over 14 amino acids.

This clonotype was counted many times. V is TRBV12-3 or TRBV12-4 and J is TRBJ2-3; 9 nucleotides align to TRBD2. The CDR3 contains 17 residues. V lost 6 bases to trimming and J lost 2 bases; unmatched junction nucleotides: 12. The CDR3 region is CASSPRASGTYTDTQYF. As DNA, the CDR3 is TGTGCCAGCAGCCCGCGGGCTAGCGGGACTTACACAGATACGCAGTATTTT.

CDR3 sequence reads: CASSDHIPNEQFF. The CDR3, as DNA: TGTGCCAGCAGTGACCACATCCCCAATGAGCAGTTCTTC. The J gene is TRBJ2-1, the V gene TRBV6-1; no reliable D call. This CDR3 is built from 13 residues. V lost 3 bases to trimming and J lost 6 bases, with 9 bases between them. Germline V gene lookup returns CDR1 MNHNS and CDR2 SASEGT.

This clonotype was observed at least ten times. The chain employs TRBV12-5 and TRBJ1-1, with a weak D call TRBD1 (5 bases). CDR3 length: 15 residues. The germline V and J ends were trimmed by 6 bases and 3 bases, with 17 bases remaining between them. Germline-derived CDR1 and CDR2 are LGHNT and FRNRAP. The CDR3 reads CASGLAGTLDTEAFF. Written as DNA, the CDR3 is TGTGCTAGTGGCCTGGCGGGGACTTTGGACACTGAAGCTTTCTTT. Full variable domain (missing parts from reference TRBV12-5 and TRBJ1-1): DARVTQTPRHKVTEMGQEVTMRCQPILGHNTVFWYRQTMMQGLELLAYFRNRAPLDDSGMPKDRFSAEMPDATLATLKIQPSEPRDSAVYFCASGLAGTLDTEAFFGQGTRLTVV.

This clonotype has at least ten counts. The rearrangement joins TRBV7-9 to TRBJ2-1; D is perhaps TRBD1 (7 bases). The CDR3 is made up of 14 amino acids. V was cut by 5 bases and J by 7 bases, with 15 bases left in between. Germline V gives CDR1 SEHNR, CDR2 FQNEAQ (reference sequence). DNA of the CDR3: TGTGCCAGCAGCCCCAGGGGGGTAGCGAATGAGCAGTTCTTC. It yields the protein CASSPRGVANEQFF.

This clonotype was seen repeatedly, ten times or more. The V and J genes are TRBV20-1 and TRBJ2-3; D not certain. The germline CDR1 and CDR2 sequences are DFQATT and SNEGSKA (reference sequence). The CDR3 has 12 amino acids. Trimming removed 5 bases from V and 8 bases from J, with 14 bases in between. The CDR3 DNA sequence: TGCAGTGCTGACACTCCGTACGGTACGCAGTATTTT. Amino acid sequence: CSADTPYGTQYF.

This clonotype was seen at least ten times. V and J are TRBV29-1 and TRBJ1-2; D unresolved. The germline V gene encodes CDR1 SQVTM and CDR2 ANQGSEA. There are 11 residues in the CDR3. Deletions cut 8 bases from V and 2 bases from J, with 9 bases between. The CDR3 here is CSSAENYGYTF. DNA for the CDR3: TGCAGCAGTGCAGAGAACTATGGCTACACCTTC.

There are many counts of this clonotype. The chain employs TRBV7-9 and TRBJ2-7; D is perhaps TRBD1 (6 bases). V was trimmed by 5 bases and J by 2 bases, leaving 13 bases between them. The CDR3 runs 14 residues. Per the germline V gene, CDR1 is SEHNR and CDR2 is FQNEAQ (reference sequence). CDR3 nucleotide sequence: TGTGCCAGCAGCCCTCCTCAGGGGCCCTACGAGCAGTACTTC. Residues: CASSPPQGPYEQYF. The complete variable domain, with remaining parts taken from reference TRBV7-9 and TRBJ2-7, reads DTGVSQNPRHKITKRGQNVTFRCDPISEHNRLYWYRQTLGQGPEFLTYFQNEAQLEKSRLLSDRFSAERPKGSFSTLEIQRTEQGDSAMYLCASSPPQGPYEQYFGPGTRLTVT.

This clonotype was seen repeatedly, ten times or more. The chain employs TRBV4-2 and TRBJ2-1; 7 positions match TRBD2. The CDR3 extends over 17 amino acids. V lost 1 base, J lost 5 bases, and 11 bases stayed unmatched. The germline V gene encodes CDR1 LGHNA and CDR2 YNFKEQ. CDR3 DNA sequence: TGTGCCAGCAGCCAAGTGGTAGGGCGGGAGTTCGACAATGAGCAGTTCTTC. This translates into CASSQVVGREFDNEQFF.

The rearrangement uses TRBV7-2 and TRBJ2-1; D is unclear. The length of the CDR3 is 13 residues. Per the germline V gene, CDR1 is SGHTA and CDR2 is FQGNSA. V lost 5 bases and J lost 3, with 8 bases in between. CDR3: CASSHPGYNEQFF. CDR3 in DNA: TGTGCCAGCAGCCACCCGGGCTACAATGAGCAGTTCTTC.

This clonotype was picked up many times. The chain couples TRBV12-3 or TRBV12-4 to TRBJ2-1; possibly TRBD1 or TRBD2 for D (6 bases each). The CDR3 length is 16 residues. Trimming left V 0 bases short and J 1 base short, with 10 bases between. The CDR3 protein is CASSLATGRSYNEQFF. DNA for the CDR3: TGTGCCAGCAGTTTAGCCACAGGGAGGTCCTACAATGAGCAGTTCTTC.

A word on this clonotype: Germline is not matched at one junction end, which may reflect a read error. The genes are TRBV20-1 and TRBJ2-7; 9 bases are shared with TRBD2. Per the germline V gene, CDR1 is DFQATT and CDR2 is SNEGSKA (reference sequence). The CDR3 contains 17 residues. CDR3 in DNA: TGCTGTGCTAGGCCTATAGGGAGGACTAGCGCCTTCTACGAGCAGTACTTC. Amino acid sequence: CCARPIGRTSAFYEQYF.

This clonotype was seen many times. The rearrangement joins TRBV6-1 to TRBJ2-3, with D possibly matching TRBD2 (6 bases). The CDR3 extends over 13 amino acids. With 7 bases removed from V and 4 bases from J, the gap between germline ends came to 12 bases. Germline V gene data show CDR1 as MNHNS and CDR2 as SASEGT. The CDR3 loop is CASIPGDSDTQYF. The CDR3 coding sequence is TGTGCCAGCATCCCGGGGGACTCAGATACGCAGTATTTT.

A word on this clonotype: A clone one base away is much larger, so this may be a read error. DNA for the CDR3: TGCAGTGCCTTAGAGCGGGAGAGGTACAATGAGCAGTTCTTC. This gives the protein CSALERERYNEQFF. The chain couples TRBV20-1 to TRBJ2-1, with 8 bases matching TRBD2. V lost 6 bases and J lost 4; bases outside the gene matches: 8. Germline V gene data show CDR1 as DFQATT and CDR2 as SNEGSKA (reference sequence). This CDR3 spans 14 amino acids.

Ten or more counts support this clonotype. This chain connects TRBV5-6 to TRBJ2-3; the match to TRBD2 covers 9 bases. Germline values: CDR1 SGHDT, CDR2 YYEEEE. Losses at the gene ends were 0 bases for V and 4 bases for J; bases not matched to a gene: 9. This CDR3 has 17 amino acids. Here the CDR3 DNA reads TGTGCCAGCAGCTTGGAGCGACTAGCGGCGAGGGCAGATACGCAGTATTTT. Protein sequence: CASSLERLAARADTQYF.

This clonotype was recorded many times. This rearrangement joins TRBV7-8 to TRBJ2-2; no definite D call. The CDR3 spans 14 residues. Germline CDR1 and CDR2: SGHVS and FQNEAQ. Trimming removed 5 bases from V and 2 bases from J, with 9 bases in between. The CDR3 DNA follows: TGTGCCAGCAGCGCCCGGATCAACACCGGGGAGCTGTTTTTT. Encoded protein: CASSARINTGELFF.

The table lists this clonotype with many counts. The rearrangement uses TRBV24-1 and TRBJ2-4; no definite D call. Germline-derived CDR1 and CDR2 are KGHDR and SFDVKD. V lost 0 bases, J lost 5 bases, and 1 base lay in between. The CDR3 length is 12 residues. DNA of the CDR3: TGTGCCACCAGTGATTTGCAAAACATTCAGTACTTC. This codes for CATSDLQNIQYF.

The table lists this clonotype with many counts. This chain uses TRBV20-1 with TRBJ1-5, with 8 bases fitting TRBD1. CDR3 length: 14 amino acids. Trimming at V came to 4 bases and at J to 5 bases, leaving 7 bases not matched to a gene. In germline, CDR1 is DFQATT, CDR2 SNEGSKA (reference sequence). The CDR3 nucleotides read TGCAGTGCTAAGCCCCAGGGGGCTCATCAGCCCCAGCATTTT. This gives the protein CSAKPQGAHQPQHF.

This clonotype has at least ten counts. J is TRBJ1-1 and V is TRBV12-3 or TRBV12-4, with 9 positions matching TRBD1. CDR3 length equals 14 residues. Unmatched junction bases numbered 3, after V lost 6 bases and J lost 1 base. This CDR3 reads CASSWGQGNTEAFF. The CDR3, as DNA: TGTGCCAGCAGCTGGGGACAGGGGAACACTGAAGCTTTCTTT.

This clonotype was recorded many times. V gene TRBV20-1 combines with J gene TRBJ1-2, with no clear D. The germline CDR1 and CDR2 sequences are DFQATT and SNEGSKA (reference sequence). This CDR3 contains 12 residues. V lost 3 bases and J lost 1, with 6 bases in between. CDR3 bases: TGCAGTGCTAGCCCGGGTAACTATGGCTACACCTTC. Protein sequence: CSASPGNYGYTF.

This clonotype was found many times. The chain uses TRBV2 and TRBJ2-5; TRBD2 matches 15 bases. CDR1 and CDR2 from the germline V gene are SNHLY and FYNNEI. With 7 bases clipped from V and 5 bases from J, the junction kept 8 bases outside the gene matches. This CDR3 comprises 16 residues. CDR3 DNA: TGTGCCAGCATCTTGGGACTAGCGGGGGGTAGGGAGACCCAGTACTTC. Translated, it gives CASILGLAGGRETQYF.

This clonotype was seen only once. This sequence may be a read error, since a much larger clone differs from it by one base. The genes are TRBV19 and TRBJ2-1; 8 positions agree with TRBD1. Germline V lookup: CDR1 LNHDA, CDR2 SQIVND (reference sequence). The CDR3 spans 14 residues. The CDR3, as DNA: TGTGCCAGTAGTATGACAGGGGCGTACAATGAGCGGTTCTTC. Translation: CASSMTGAYNERFF.

Many counts were recorded for this clonotype. V is TRBV4-1 and J is TRBJ1-6, with D hard to call. CDR1 MGHRA and CDR2 YSYEKL come from the germline V gene. This CDR3 has 15 residues. V was cut by 1 base and J by 7 bases, with 11 bases left in between. CDR3: CASSQGQTRNSPLHF. Here the CDR3 DNA reads TGCGCCAGCAGCCAAGGGCAGACGCGAAATTCACCCCTCCACTTT.

This clonotype was detected many times. The chain couples TRBV7-6 to TRBJ2-2; no reliable D call. Per germline, CDR1 SGHVS and CDR2 FNYEAQ. The CDR3 is 14 amino acids. Deletions cut 0 bases from V and 2 bases from J, with 4 bases between. The DNA of the CDR3 is TGTGCCAGCAGCTTAGCGCTAAACACCGGGGAGCTGTTTTTT. Translation: CASSLALNTGELFF.